This TCR beta chain appears in the sequencing data of a study of identical twins. Overall study findings and caveats: It was out-of-frame TCR alpha sharing in monozygotic twins that models underestimated.

In TCRdb, the 5' RACE reads were re-called with MiXCR into one record per CDR3 protein. In the table there are about 210,000 distinct CDR3 sequences, less than 9.5% of which are singletons. This clonotype was seen repeatedly, ten times or more. The antigen is unknown. The source is a woman under 30 in good health. Material: memory (CD45RO+) T cells sorted from blood.

CDR3 loop: CASSLITTEAFF. In DNA form, the CDR3 reads TGTGCCAGCAGCTTGATAACCACTGAAGCTTTCTTT. V usage is TRBV7-2 and J usage is TRBJ1-1; D is undetermined. Germline V CDR1 and CDR2: SGHTA, FQGNSA. The length of the CDR3 is 12 residues. V lost 3 bases, J lost 4 bases, and 6 bases lay in between.